The rows below give T cell receptor beta chains drawn from one sample of a study of T cell responses to AZD1222 COVID-19 vaccine. Assay: immunoSEQ multiplex PCR; the TCRdb copy retains only in-frame clones and omits some. The sample has 130,000 or so clones; roughly 90% are singletons. The sample consisted of peripheral blood, taken 28 days after the second AZD1222 dose. Receptors originate from an adult who received the AZD1222 COVID-19 vaccine. Both conserved end residues are part of each CDR3. The order of the fields is clone size, D gene, V gene, J gene, CDR3 DNA, CDR3 protein. The D gene is left open where the match is weak. Expanded clones are given a class, and other clones once, few, many or no size at all.

>NA|NA|TRBV5-1|TRBJ1-5
TGCGCCAGCAGCTTAGGGGCCGCTAATCAGCCCCAGCATTTT
CASSLGAANQPQHF
>NA|NA|TRBV7-9|TRBJ2-3
TGTGCCAGCAGCACACGATTACGGGGGGCCGGAGATACGCAGTATTTT
CASSTRLRGAGDTQYF
>NA|NA|TRBV6-5|TRBJ1-2
TGTGCCAGCAGCCGGGACGGACTCTATGGCTACACCTTC
CASSRDGLYGYTF
>NA|NA|TRBV7-8|TRBJ2-5
TGTGCCAGCAGCGTCGAAGAGACCCAGTACTTC
CASSVEETQYF
>NA|NA|TRBV28|TRBJ2-4
TGTGCCAGCGGGGAGGTTACCAAAAACATTCAGTACTTC
CASGEVTKNIQYF
>NA|NA|TRBV10-2|TRBJ1-2
TGCGCCAGCAGGGAGAACGGGGGCGGCTACACCTTC
CASRENGGGYTF
>once|NA|TRBV7-2|TRBJ2-3
TGTGCCAGCAGCTTAGGTAGCACAGATACGCAGTATTTT
CASSLGSTDTQYF
>NA|NA|TRBV7-9|TRBJ2-5
TGTGCCAGCAGCTTACTGGGGGAGACCCAGTACTTC
CASSLLGETQYF
>once|NA|TRBV6-5|TRBJ1-4
TGTGCCAGCAGTCGCCTTGGGGCAACTAATGAAAAACTGTTTTTT
CASSRLGATNEKLFF
>NA|TRBD2|TRBV30|TRBJ2-3
TGTGCCTGTTCCTCTATAGCGGGAGTCGCAGATACGCAGTATTTT
CACSSIAGVADTQYF
>NA|TRBD1|TRBV2|TRBJ1-6
TGTGCCAGCAGACCGACAGGGAGCTCCTATAATTCACCCCTCCACTTT
CASRPTGSSYNSPLHF
>once|NA|TRBV4-2|TRBJ1-1
TGTGCCAGCAGCCCCGGGTCAGGCCCCTCTGGCACTGAAGCTTTCTTT
CASSPGSGPSGTEAFF
>NA|NA|TRBV5-1|TRBJ2-1
TGCGCCAGCAGCTTGGTACTGGACGGCAATGAGCAGTTCTTC
CASSLVLDGNEQFF
>NA|NA|TRBV28|TRBJ1-6
TGTGCCAGCAGTCCGCCCGGTTATAATTCACCCCTCCACTTT
CASSPPGYNSPLHF
>once|NA|TRBV27|TRBJ1-2
TGTGCCAGCAGTCCCCGACGGGGGAATGGCTACACCTTC
CASSPRRGNGYTF
>few|NA|TRBV7-2|TRBJ1-6
TGTGCCAGCAGCTTCAAGGGCTCCTATAATTCACCCCTCCACTTT
CASSFKGSYNSPLHF
>NA|NA|TRBV6-8|TRBJ2-5
TGTGCCAGCAGTTACAAGGAAACAGCCGAGGCCCAGTACTTC
CASSYKETAEAQYF
>NA|NA|TRBV30|TRBJ1-6
TGTGCCTGGAGGGTGGATTCACCCCTCCACTTT
CAWRVDSPLHF
>NA|NA|TRBV30|TRBJ1-2
TGTGCCTGGAGTCGAGTCTATGGCTACACCTTC
CAWSRVYGYTF
>NA|TRBD1|TRBV7-2|TRBJ1-4
TGTGCCAGCAGCCCCGACAGGGTTAATGAAAAACTGTTTTTT
CASSPDRVNEKLFF
>once|TRBD1|TRBV7-9|TRBJ1-5
TGTGCCAGCAGCCCCGGGACAGGGGGTCAGCCCCAGCATTTT
CASSPGTGGQPQHF
>NA|TRBD1|TRBV7-8|TRBJ1-3
TGTGCCAGCAGCTGGGGACAGAGTCGTAACACCATATATTTT
CASSWGQSRNTIYF
>NA|NA|TRBV5-6|TRBJ2-1
TGTGCCACCCTGAGGCTCTCCGGGACCCCAACGATCGAGGAGCAGTTCTTC
CATLRLSGTPTIEEQFF
>NA|NA|TRBV7-8|TRBJ2-7
TGTGCCAGCAGCTACAACCTCTTGCAGGGGTCCTACGAGCAGTACTTC
CASSYNLLQGSYEQYF
>once|NA|TRBV19|TRBJ2-5
TGTGCCAGTAGTTTCTACCAAGAGACCCAGTACTTC
CASSFYQETQYF
>few|TRBD1|TRBV7-9|TRBJ1-2
TGTGCCAGCAGCCATCCGGGACAGGGAGTTGGTGGCTACACCTTC
CASSHPGQGVGGYTF
>NA|NA|TRBV6-5|TRBJ1-3
TGTGCCAGCAGTTACCGTTCCCCGGGAAACACCATATATTTT
CASSYRSPGNTIYF
>NA|NA|TRBV7-2|TRBJ1-3
TGTGCCAGCAGCTTAGAATTCTGGGGCGGCTACGGAAACACCATATATTTT
CASSLEFWGGYGNTIYF
>once|NA|TRBV18|TRBJ1-4
TGTGCCAGCTCACCTCGGCCTCAGGGAGGTACTAATGAAAAACTGTTTTTT
CASSPRPQGGTNEKLFF
>NA|TRBD2|TRBV5-6|TRBJ2-1
TGTGCCAGCAGCTTGGGGACTAGCGGGGGCTATGAGCAGTTCTTC
CASSLGTSGGYEQFF
>NA|NA|TRBV6-5|TRBJ1-5
TGTGCCAGCAGTCAGACCGACAATCAGCCCCAGCATTTT
CASSQTDNQPQHF
>NA|NA|TRBV7-9|TRBJ2-1
TGTGCCAGCAGCTTAGAGAGCTCCTACAATGAGCAGTTCTTC
CASSLESSYNEQFF
>NA|NA|TRBV6-5|TRBJ2-3
TGTGCCAGCATACGGGACCGGGTTAATACGCAGTATTTT
CASIRDRVNTQYF
>NA|NA|TRBV7-8|TRBJ1-2
TGTGCCAGCAGCCCCGAGGCGTGGGGCTCGGATGGCTACACCTTC
CASSPEAWGSDGYTF
>NA|NA|TRBV7-6|TRBJ1-5
TGTGCCAGCAGCTCCTCCAATTCTCCGGGGGGGCCCCAGCATTTT
CASSSSNSPGGPQHF
>NA|NA|TRBV12-5|TRBJ1-5
TGTGCTAGTGGTTTGGAGAGGACGGTCCAGGGTCAGCCCCAGCATTTT
CASGLERTVQGQPQHF
>NA|NA|TRBV5-1|TRBJ1-2
TGCGCCAGCAGCTTGGCCCCCCAGGGAACCTATGGCTACACCTTC
CASSLAPQGTYGYTF
>NA|NA|TRBV6-1|TRBJ2-7
TGTGCCAGCAGTGAAGGTTCCCAGGGTCATGGATCCTACGAGCAGTACTTC
CASSEGSQGHGSYEQYF